The clone carrying this T cell receptor beta chain has only a few counts. As originally analysed: For nucleated cells, counts were estimated from reference gene primer amplification. Sequencing was performed with immunoSEQ multiplex PCR; in TCRdb, only in-frame clones are kept and a portion is missing. V, J and clone size were drawn from that table, and D and trimming were deduced from the DNA. The sample yields fewer than 140,000 clones, 65% to 75% seen once. This sample was included in a study of blood T cell repertoires in COVID-19. About the study: Samples of COVID-19 (acute and convalescent) were obtained from the United States, Italy and Spain. T cells, B-cell-depleted T cells, or PBMCs supplied cDNA or gDNA.

Trimming left V 7 bases short and J 2 bases short, with 14 bases between. Germline V CDR1 and CDR2: MNHEY, SVGAGI. The CDR3 totals 14 residues. Source material: peripheral blood. The chain combines TRBV6-5 with TRBJ1-1; tentative D call: TRBD1 (5 bases). This receptor was obtained from a human donor with acute or convalescent COVID-19. The donor label of this sample is uncertain. The CDR3 coding sequence is TGTGCCAGCACCGAAAGGAGGGGAAACACTGAAGCTTTCTTT. As protein: CASTERRGNTEAFF.